Listed below are T cell receptor beta chains from one sample, sequenced in a study of T cell responses to AZD1222 COVID-19 vaccine. The protocol was immunoSEQ multiplex PCR, while the TCRdb copy is restricted to in-frame clones and leaves out a portion. The sample contains more than 95,000 clones, roughly 90% of which appear only once. This specimen was peripheral blood, taken on day 0 of AZD1222 vaccination. These receptors all come from an adult in good health. Each CDR3 is given with its conserved first and last residue. A D gene is named only where the DNA matches it firmly. A clone size is listed for some rows: how often the clone was seen (once, few, many), or a class if it is expanded.

clone size	D gene	CDR3 length	V gene	J gene	CDR3 protein	CDR3 DNA
NA	TRBD2	18	TRBV24-1	TRBJ2-1	CATSDRRLATLSYNEQFF	TGTGCCACCAGTGACCGGCGACTAGCGACCCTCTCCTACAATGAGCAGTTCTTC
few	NA	14	TRBV5-1	TRBJ1-4	CASTRDGSNEKLFF	TGCGCCAGCACAAGGGACGGATCTAATGAAAAACTGTTTTTT
NA	NA	11	TRBV28	TRBJ1-1	CASSSSRVAFF	TGTGCCAGCAGTTCGAGTAGAGTGGCTTTCTTT
once	NA	14	TRBV4-1	TRBJ1-2	CASSRLGDGYGYTF	TGCGCCAGCAGCCGCCTAGGCGACGGCTATGGCTACACCTTC
NA	TRBD2	17	TRBV5-6	TRBJ2-3	CASSLLRASGSTDTQYF	TGTGCCAGCAGCCTTTTAAGGGCTAGCGGGAGCACAGATACGCAGTATTTT
NA	NA	13	TRBV7-2	TRBJ1-1	CASSLYPNTEAFF	TGTGCCAGCAGCTTGTACCCGAACACTGAAGCTTTCTTT
NA	TRBD1	16	TRBV18	TRBJ1-6	CASSPSRGPFGSPLHF	TGTGCCAGCTCACCGAGCAGGGGGCCTTTCGGGTCACCCCTCCACTTT
NA	TRBD2	14	TRBV9	TRBJ2-3	CASSERLAGDTQYF	TGTGCCAGCAGCGAGCGACTAGCGGGAGATACGCAGTATTTT
NA	NA	13	TRBV7-3	TRBJ1-1	CASSLRENTEAFF	TGTGCCAGCAGCTTAAGGGAGAACACTGAAGCTTTCTTT
NA	NA	18	TRBV11-2	TRBJ2-7	CASSPPGQRARSPYEQYF	TGTGCCAGCAGCCCCCCGGGACAGCGGGCCCGGAGTCCCTACGAGCAGTACTTC
NA	NA	17	TRBV15	TRBJ2-2	CATSRGGQGQGTGELFF	TGTGCCACCAGCAGGGGGGGGCAGGGACAAGGCACCGGGGAGCTGTTTTTT
NA	NA	15	TRBV4-2	TRBJ2-7	CASSPIGRRAYEQYF	TGTGCCAGCAGCCCTATTGGGCGGAGGGCCTACGAGCAGTACTTC
NA	TRBD1	15	TRBV6-5	TRBJ2-4	CASREDRDPKNIQYF	TGTGCCAGCAGGGAGGACAGGGATCCCAAAAACATTCAGTACTTC
NA	TRBD1	14	TRBV5-6	TRBJ2-3	CASDAGTGTDTQYF	TGTGCCAGCGACGCCGGGACAGGGACAGATACGCAGTATTTT
NA	TRBD1	14	TRBV3-1/TRBV3-2	TRBJ1-1	CASSPGQGDTEAFF	TGTGCCAGCAGCCCCGGACAGGGGGACACTGAAGCTTTCTTT
NA	NA	13	TRBV6-4	TRBJ2-3	CASSDSQEDTQYF	TGTGCCAGCAGTGACTCACAGGAAGATACGCAGTATTTT
NA	NA	16	TRBV25-1	TRBJ2-3	CASTPPWAGNTDTQYF	TGTGCCAGCACCCCCCCTTGGGCAGGGAACACAGATACGCAGTATTTT
NA	TRBD1	14	TRBV9	TRBJ1-1	CASRGQGGDTEAFF	TGTGCCAGCAGAGGACAGGGAGGGGACACTGAAGCTTTCTTT
NA	NA	14	TRBV11-3	TRBJ2-3	CASSQRSSTDTQYF	TGTGCCAGCAGCCAACGGTCTAGCACAGATACGCAGTATTTT
NA	NA	13	TRBV6-5	TRBJ1-4	CASKDRINEKLFF	TGTGCCAGCAAGGACAGAATTAATGAAAAACTGTTTTTT
once	NA	16	TRBV15	TRBJ1-5	CATSRDRPVSNQPQHF	TGTGCCACCAGCAGAGACCGGCCGGTTAGCAATCAGCCCCAGCATTTT
NA	TRBD1	12	TRBV7-9	TRBJ1-1	CASSPTGGEAFF	TGTGCCAGCAGCCCTACAGGGGGCGAAGCTTTCTTT
NA	NA	13	TRBV7-2	TRBJ1-1	CASSLDEGFEAFF	TGTGCCAGCAGCTTAGATGAGGGTTTTGAAGCTTTCTTT
NA	TRBD1	13	TRBV27	TRBJ1-2	CASRDSGGYGYTF	TGTGCCAGCCGGGACAGCGGGGGGTATGGCTACACCTTC
NA	NA	15	TRBV2	TRBJ2-7	CASSPTHRSSYEQYF	TGTGCCAGCAGTCCCACGCATAGGAGCTCCTACGAGCAGTACTTC
NA	TRBD1	17	TRBV19	TRBJ1-3	CASSDLQGAISGNTIYF	TGTGCCAGTAGTGATCTGCAGGGGGCGATCTCTGGAAACACCATATATTTT
NA	NA	14	TRBV6-2/TRBV6-3	TRBJ1-6	CASSYSGGNSPLHF	TGTGCCAGCAGTTACTCAGGGGGGAATTCACCCCTCCACTTT
NA	NA	13	TRBV30	TRBJ2-7	CAWARGLSYEQYF	TGTGCCTGGGCCCGCGGGCTCTCCTACGAGCAGTACTTC
few	NA	13	TRBV19	TRBJ2-7	CASSISQRTEQYF	TGTGCCAGTAGTATCTCCCAAAGGACCGAGCAGTACTTC
NA	NA	15	TRBV14	TRBJ2-1	CASSLGQSSYNEQFF	TGTGCCAGCAGCCTCGGACAGAGCTCCTACAATGAGCAGTTCTTC
NA	NA	15	TRBV5-8	TRBJ1-2	CASSLVGLSGYGYTF	TGTGCCAGCAGCTTGGTGGGACTGTCGGGCTATGGCTACACCTTC
NA	NA	15	TRBV27	TRBJ1-1	CASSPRGSGNTEAFF	TGTGCCAGCAGTCCCCGTGGCAGCGGGAACACTGAAGCTTTCTTT
NA	NA	14	TRBV6-5	TRBJ1-2	CASSYSGGLYGYTF	TGTGCCAGCAGTTACTCTGGGGGGCTTTATGGCTACACCTTC
NA	TRBD2	16	TRBV11-2	TRBJ2-5	CASSFGGTSGQETQYF	TGTGCCAGCAGCTTTGGTGGGACTAGCGGACAAGAGACCCAGTACTTC
once	NA	12	TRBV7-3	TRBJ2-1	CASSLDYNEQFF	TGTGCCAGCAGCTTAGATTACAATGAGCAGTTCTTC
NA	TRBD1	13	TRBV27	TRBJ1-2	CASSFGQAYGYTF	TGTGCCAGCAGTTTCGGACAGGCTTATGGCTACACCTTC
NA	NA	14	TRBV4-1	TRBJ1-3	CASSQVGAGNTIYF	TGCGCCAGCAGCCAAGTCGGGGCTGGAAACACCATATATTTT
NA	NA	15	TRBV3-1/TRBV3-2	TRBJ1-1	CASSLEIVGTTEAFF	TGTGCCAGCAGCTTAGAGATAGTGGGGACCACTGAAGCTTTCTTT
few	TRBD1	12	TRBV28	TRBJ1-3	CASRQGDTTIYF	TGTGCCAGCAGACAGGGGGACACGACCATATATTTT
NA	TRBD1	15	TRBV7-2	TRBJ2-3	CASSSRDRGTDTQYF	TGTGCCAGCAGCTCCCGGGACAGGGGCACAGATACGCAGTATTTT
NA	NA	13	TRBV5-4	TRBJ2-5	CASSIREPETQYF	TGTGCCAGCAGCATTCGGGAACCAGAGACCCAGTACTTC
NA	TRBD1	14	TRBV7-2	TRBJ1-5	CASSFKDRLQPQHF	TGTGCCAGCAGCTTTAAGGACAGGCTGCAGCCCCAGCATTTT
NA	NA	17	TRBV10-3	TRBJ2-6	CAISDVQGVAGANVLTF	TGTGCCATCAGTGATGTACAGGGAGTGGCTGGGGCCAACGTCCTGACTTTC
NA	TRBD2	20	TRBV24-1	TRBJ2-1	CATSDSRLAGAPKLGNEQFF	TGTGCCACCAGTGATTCCCGACTAGCGGGGGCCCCCAAGTTGGGCAATGAGCAGTTCTTC
NA	NA	12	TRBV13	TRBJ2-7	CASSFLTDEQYF	TGTGCCAGCAGCTTTCTGACTGACGAGCAGTACTTC
NA	TRBD1	14	TRBV28	TRBJ1-4	CASSSTGGDEKLFF	TGTGCCAGCAGTTCGACAGGGGGCGATGAAAAACTGTTTTTT
NA	NA	13	TRBV29-1	TRBJ1-1	CSVEVWVDTEAFF	TGCAGCGTTGAGGTGTGGGTCGACACTGAAGCTTTCTTT
once	TRBD1	18	TRBV4-2	TRBJ1-6	CASSQAGTGSSYNSPLHF	TGTGCCAGCAGCCAAGCAGGGACAGGGAGCTCCTATAATTCACCCCTCCACTTT
NA	NA	17	TRBV27	TRBJ1-6	CASSPFPGGGGNSPLHF	TGTGCCAGCAGTCCCTTTCCGGGAGGGGGAGGTAATTCACCCCTCCACTTT
NA	NA	14	TRBV27	TRBJ1-6	CASSLSQGMTPLHF	TGTGCCAGCAGTTTATCGCAGGGAATGACACCCCTCCACTTT
NA	TRBD2	15	TRBV7-9	TRBJ2-7	CASSLPAGGIYEQYF	TGTGCCAGCAGCCTACCGGCGGGGGGGATCTACGAGCAGTACTTC
NA	NA	15	TRBV5-1	TRBJ1-6	CASSLALPGGSPLHF	TGCGCCAGCAGCTTGGCCCTCCCAGGAGGATCACCCCTCCACTTT
few	NA	13	TRBV6-5	TRBJ1-1	CASRKAQWTEAFF	TGTGCCAGCAGGAAGGCCCAGTGGACTGAAGCTTTCTTT
NA	NA	15	TRBV4-3	TRBJ1-2	CASRRTLFNRDGYTF	TGCGCCAGCAGGCGCACGTTATTTAACAGGGATGGCTACACCTTC
NA	NA	14	TRBV24-1	TRBJ2-7	CARPGAVVTYEQYF	TGTGCCAGGCCGGGGGCAGTCGTTACCTACGAGCAGTACTTC
NA	TRBD2	15	TRBV5-4	TRBJ2-7	CASSPRQGTSNEQYF	TGTGCCAGCAGCCCCAGGCAAGGGACTAGCAACGAGCAGTACTTC
few	NA	16	TRBV7-2	TRBJ1-3	CASSWSPGAGGNTIYF	TGTGCCAGCAGCTGGTCCCCAGGGGCTGGTGGAAACACCATATATTTT
once	NA	12	TRBV27	TRBJ2-2	CASSLVAGELFF	TGTGCCAGCAGTTTAGTAGCCGGGGAGCTGTTTTTT
NA	NA	13	TRBV5-6	TRBJ2-2	CASTNRGYGELFF	TGTGCCAGCACTAATAGGGGATACGGGGAGCTGTTTTTT